This entry describes one TCR beta chain. The sample is drawn from a study of blood T cell repertoires in COVID-19. Turning to the study itself: Samples taken during acute and convalescent COVID-19 were collected in the United States, Italy and Spain. Sources were T cells, B-cell-depleted T cells, or PBMCs; the material itself was cDNA or gDNA.

In the authors' methods: Scientists estimated how many nucleated cells there were by amplifying reference gene primers. Sequenced by immunoSEQ multiplex PCR; TCRdb stores in-frame clones only, minus some. Clone size and V and J calls were adopted from that table, with D and trimming inferred from the DNA. The table lists fewer than 250,000 clones, roughly four fifths of them singletons. The ends lost 5 bases at V and 7 bases at J; junction bases unmatched: 6. The V gene's germline CDR1 is SNHLY and CDR2 FYNNEI. The CDR3 loop spans 13 amino acids. Sequenced sample: peripheral blood. The J gene is TRBJ2-7, the V gene TRBV2, with 9 bases identical to TRBD1. This clonotype was obtained from a woman aged 45 to 65 with acute or convalescent COVID-19. CDR3 sequence reads: CASSLQGAGEQYF. CDR3 in DNA: TGTGCCAGCAGTTTACAGGGGGCAGGGGAGCAGTACTTC. The complete variable domain, with remaining parts taken from reference TRBV2 and TRBJ2-7, reads EPEVTQTPSHQVTQMGQEVILRCVPISNHLYFYWYRQILGQKVEFLVSFYNNEISEKSEIFDDQFSVERPDGSNFTLKIRSTKLEDSAMYFCASSLQGAGEQYFGPGTRLTVT.